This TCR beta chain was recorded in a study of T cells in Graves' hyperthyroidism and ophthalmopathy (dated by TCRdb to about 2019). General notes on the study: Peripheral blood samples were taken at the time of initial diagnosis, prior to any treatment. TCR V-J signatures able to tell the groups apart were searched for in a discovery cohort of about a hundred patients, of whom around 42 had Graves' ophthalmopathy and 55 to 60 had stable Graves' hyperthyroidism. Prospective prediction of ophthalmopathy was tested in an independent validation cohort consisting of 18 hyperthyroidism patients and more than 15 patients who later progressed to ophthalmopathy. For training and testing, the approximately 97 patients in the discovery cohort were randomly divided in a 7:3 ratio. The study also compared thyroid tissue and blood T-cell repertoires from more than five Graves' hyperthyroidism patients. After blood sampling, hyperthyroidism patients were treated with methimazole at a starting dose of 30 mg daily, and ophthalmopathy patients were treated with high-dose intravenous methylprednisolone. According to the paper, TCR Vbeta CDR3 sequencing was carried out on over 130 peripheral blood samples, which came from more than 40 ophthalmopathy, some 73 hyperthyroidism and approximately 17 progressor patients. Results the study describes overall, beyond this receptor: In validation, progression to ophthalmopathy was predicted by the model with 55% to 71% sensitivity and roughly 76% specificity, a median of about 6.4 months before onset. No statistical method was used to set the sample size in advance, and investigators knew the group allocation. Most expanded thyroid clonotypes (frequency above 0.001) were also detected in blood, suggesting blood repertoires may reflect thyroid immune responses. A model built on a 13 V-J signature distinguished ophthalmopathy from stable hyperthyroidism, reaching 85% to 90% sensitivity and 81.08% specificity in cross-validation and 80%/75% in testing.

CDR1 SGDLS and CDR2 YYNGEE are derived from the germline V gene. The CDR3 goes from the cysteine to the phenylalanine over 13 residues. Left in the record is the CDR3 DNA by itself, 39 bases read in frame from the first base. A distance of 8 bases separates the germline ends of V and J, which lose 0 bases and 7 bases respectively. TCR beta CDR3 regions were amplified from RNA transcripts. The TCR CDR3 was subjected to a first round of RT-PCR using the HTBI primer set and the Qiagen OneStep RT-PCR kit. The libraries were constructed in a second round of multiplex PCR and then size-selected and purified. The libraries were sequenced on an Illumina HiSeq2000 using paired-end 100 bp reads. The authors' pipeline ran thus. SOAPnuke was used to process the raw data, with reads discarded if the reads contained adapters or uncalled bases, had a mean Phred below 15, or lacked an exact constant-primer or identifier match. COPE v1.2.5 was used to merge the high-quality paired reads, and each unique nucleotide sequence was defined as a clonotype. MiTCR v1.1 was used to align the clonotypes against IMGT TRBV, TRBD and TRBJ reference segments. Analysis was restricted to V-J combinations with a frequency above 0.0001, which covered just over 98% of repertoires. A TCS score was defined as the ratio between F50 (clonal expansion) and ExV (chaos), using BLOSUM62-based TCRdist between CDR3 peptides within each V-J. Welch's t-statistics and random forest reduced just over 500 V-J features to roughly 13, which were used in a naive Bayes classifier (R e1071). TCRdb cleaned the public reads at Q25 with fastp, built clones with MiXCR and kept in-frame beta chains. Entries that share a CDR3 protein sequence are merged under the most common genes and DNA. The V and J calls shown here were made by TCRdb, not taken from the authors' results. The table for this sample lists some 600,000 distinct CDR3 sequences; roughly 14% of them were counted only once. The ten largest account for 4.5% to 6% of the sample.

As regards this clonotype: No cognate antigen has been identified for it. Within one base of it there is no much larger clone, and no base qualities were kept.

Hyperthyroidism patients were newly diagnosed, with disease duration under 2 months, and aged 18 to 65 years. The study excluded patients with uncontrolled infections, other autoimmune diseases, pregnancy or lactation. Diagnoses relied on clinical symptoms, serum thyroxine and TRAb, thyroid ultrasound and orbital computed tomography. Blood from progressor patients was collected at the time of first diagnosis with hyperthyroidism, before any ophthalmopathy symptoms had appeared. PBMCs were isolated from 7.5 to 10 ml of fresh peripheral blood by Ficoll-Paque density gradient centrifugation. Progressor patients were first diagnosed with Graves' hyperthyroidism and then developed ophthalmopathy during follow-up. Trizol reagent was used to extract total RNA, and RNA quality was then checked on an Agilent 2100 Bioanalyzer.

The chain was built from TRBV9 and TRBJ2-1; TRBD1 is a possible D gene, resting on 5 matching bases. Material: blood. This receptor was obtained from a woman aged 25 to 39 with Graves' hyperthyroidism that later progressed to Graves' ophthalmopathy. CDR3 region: CASSVEGVNEQFF. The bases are TGTGCCAGCAGCGTAGAAGGGGTAAATGAGCAGTTCTTC.